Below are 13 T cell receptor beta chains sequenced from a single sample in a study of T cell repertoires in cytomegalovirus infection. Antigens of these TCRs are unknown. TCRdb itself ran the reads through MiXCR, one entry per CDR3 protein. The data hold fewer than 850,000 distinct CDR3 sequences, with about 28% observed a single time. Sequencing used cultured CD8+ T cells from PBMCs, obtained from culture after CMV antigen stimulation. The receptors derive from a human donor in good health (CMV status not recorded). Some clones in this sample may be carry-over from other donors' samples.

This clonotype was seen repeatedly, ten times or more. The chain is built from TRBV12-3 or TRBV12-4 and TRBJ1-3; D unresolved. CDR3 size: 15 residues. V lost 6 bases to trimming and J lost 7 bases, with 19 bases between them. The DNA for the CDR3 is TGTGCCAGCAGGGACGACGATATAGTAGGGAACACCATATATTTT. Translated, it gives CASRDDDIVGNTIYF.

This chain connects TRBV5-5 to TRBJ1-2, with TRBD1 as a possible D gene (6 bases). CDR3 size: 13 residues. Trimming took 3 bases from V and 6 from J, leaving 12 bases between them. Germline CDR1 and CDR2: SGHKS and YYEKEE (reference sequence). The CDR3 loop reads CASSYGQTDGYTF. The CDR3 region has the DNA TGTGCCAGCAGCTATGGACAGACGGATGGCTACACCTTC.

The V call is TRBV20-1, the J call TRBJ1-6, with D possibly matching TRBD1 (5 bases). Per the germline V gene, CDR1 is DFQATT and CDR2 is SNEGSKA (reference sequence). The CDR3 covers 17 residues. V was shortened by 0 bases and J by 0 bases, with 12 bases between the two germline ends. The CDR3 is CSARDRQISSYNSPLHF. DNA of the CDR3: TGCAGTGCTAGAGACCGACAGATTAGCTCCTATAATTCACCCCTCCACTTT.

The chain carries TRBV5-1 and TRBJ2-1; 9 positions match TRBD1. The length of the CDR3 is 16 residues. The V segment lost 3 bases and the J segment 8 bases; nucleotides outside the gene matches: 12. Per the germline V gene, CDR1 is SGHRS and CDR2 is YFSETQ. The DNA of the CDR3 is TGCGCCAGCAGCTCTGCCGGGACAGGGAGTTTCTATGAGCAGTTCTTC. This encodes CASSSAGTGSFYEQFF.

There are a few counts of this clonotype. The CDR3 is CASSLLLGAQETQYF. The CDR3 DNA follows: TGTGCCAGCAGTTTACTTTTGGGGGCCCAGGAGACCCAGTACTTC. The gene calls are TRBV28 and TRBJ2-5; possible D gene TRBD1, 6 bases. The germline V gene has CDR1 MDHEN and CDR2 SYDVKM. There are 15 residues in the CDR3. The V and J ends lost 2 bases and 5 bases respectively, with 15 bases between them.

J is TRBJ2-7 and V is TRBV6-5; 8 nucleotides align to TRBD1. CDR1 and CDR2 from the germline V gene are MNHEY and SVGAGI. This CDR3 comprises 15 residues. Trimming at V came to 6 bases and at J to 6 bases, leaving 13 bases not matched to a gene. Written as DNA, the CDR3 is TGTGCCAGCAGCCGGGACAGGTCGATATCATCCGAGCAGTACTTC. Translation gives CASSRDRSISSEQYF.

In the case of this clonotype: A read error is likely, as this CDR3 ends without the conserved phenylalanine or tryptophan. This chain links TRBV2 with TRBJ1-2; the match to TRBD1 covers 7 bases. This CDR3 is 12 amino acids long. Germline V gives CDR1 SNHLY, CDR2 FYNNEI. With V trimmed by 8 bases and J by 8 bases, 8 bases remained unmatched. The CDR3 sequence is CASRPQGIGYTL. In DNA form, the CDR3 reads TGTGCCAGCCGACCACAGGGGATCGGCTACACCCTC.

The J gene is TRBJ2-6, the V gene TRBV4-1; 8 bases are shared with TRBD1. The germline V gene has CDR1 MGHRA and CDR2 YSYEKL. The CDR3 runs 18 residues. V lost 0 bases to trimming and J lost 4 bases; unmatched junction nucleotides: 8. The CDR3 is CASSQEPGGAAGANVLTF. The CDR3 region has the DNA TGCGCCAGCAGCCAAGAACCAGGGGGCGCGGCCGGGGCCAACGTCCTGACTTTC.

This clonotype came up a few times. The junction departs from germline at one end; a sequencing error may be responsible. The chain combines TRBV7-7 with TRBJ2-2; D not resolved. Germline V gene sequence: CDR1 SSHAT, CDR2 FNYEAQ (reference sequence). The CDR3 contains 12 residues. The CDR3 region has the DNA TGTGCTAGCAGCTCCGTGGCCGGGGAGCTGTTTTTT. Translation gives CASSSVAGELFF.

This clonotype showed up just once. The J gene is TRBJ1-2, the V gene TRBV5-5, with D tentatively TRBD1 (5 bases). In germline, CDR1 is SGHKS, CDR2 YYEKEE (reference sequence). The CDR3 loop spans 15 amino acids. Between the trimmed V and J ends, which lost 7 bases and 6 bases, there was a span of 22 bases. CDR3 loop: CASAWGRGGLDGYTF. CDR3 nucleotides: TGTGCCAGCGCCTGGGGTAGGGGAGGGCTGGATGGCTACACCTTC. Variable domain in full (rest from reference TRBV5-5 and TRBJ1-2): DAGVTQSPTHLIKTRGQQVTLRCSPISGHKSVSWYQQVLGQGPQFIFQYYEKEERGRGNFPDRFSARQFPNYSSELNVNALLLGDSALYLCASAWGRGGLDGYTFGSGTRLTVV.

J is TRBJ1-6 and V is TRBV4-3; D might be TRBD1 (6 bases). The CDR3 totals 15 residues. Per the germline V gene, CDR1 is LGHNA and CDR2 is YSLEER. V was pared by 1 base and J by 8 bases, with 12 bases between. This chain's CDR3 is CASSQVGTLHSPLHF. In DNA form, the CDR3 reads TGCGCCAGCAGCCAAGTGGGGACATTACATTCACCCCTCCACTTT.

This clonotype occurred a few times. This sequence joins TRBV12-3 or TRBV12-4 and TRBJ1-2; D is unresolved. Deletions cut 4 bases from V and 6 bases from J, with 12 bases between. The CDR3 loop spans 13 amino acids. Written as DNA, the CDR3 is TGTGCCAGCAGTTCTTATAGAGTCGATGGCTACACCTTC. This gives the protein CASSSYRVDGYTF.

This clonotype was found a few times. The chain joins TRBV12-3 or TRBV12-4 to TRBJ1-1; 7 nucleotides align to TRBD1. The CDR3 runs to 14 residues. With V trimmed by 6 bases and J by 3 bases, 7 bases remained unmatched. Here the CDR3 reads CASSPTGEDTEAFF. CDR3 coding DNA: TGTGCCAGCAGCCCCACAGGGGAGGACACTGAAGCTTTCTTT.